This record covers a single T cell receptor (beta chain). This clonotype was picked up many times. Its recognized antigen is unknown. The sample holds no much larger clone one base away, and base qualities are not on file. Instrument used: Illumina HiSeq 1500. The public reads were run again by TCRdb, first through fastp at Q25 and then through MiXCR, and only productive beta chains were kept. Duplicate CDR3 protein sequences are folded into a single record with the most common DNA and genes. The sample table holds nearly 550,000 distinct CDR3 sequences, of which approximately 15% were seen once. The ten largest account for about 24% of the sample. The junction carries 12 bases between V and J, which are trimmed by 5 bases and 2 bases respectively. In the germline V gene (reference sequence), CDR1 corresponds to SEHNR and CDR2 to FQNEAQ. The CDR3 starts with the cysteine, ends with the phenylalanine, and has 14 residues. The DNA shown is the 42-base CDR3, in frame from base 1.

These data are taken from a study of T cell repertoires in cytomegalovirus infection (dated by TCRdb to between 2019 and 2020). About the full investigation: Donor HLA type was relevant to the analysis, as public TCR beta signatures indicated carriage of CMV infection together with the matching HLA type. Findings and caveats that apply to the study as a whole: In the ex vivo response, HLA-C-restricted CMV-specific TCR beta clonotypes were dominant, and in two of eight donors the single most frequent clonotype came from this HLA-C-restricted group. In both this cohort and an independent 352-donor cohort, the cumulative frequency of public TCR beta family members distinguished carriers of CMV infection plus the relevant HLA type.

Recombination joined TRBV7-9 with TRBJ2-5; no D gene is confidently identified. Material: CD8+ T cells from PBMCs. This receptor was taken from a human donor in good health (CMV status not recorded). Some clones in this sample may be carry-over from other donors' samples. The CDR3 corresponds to CASSPRAAQETQYF. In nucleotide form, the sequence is TGTGCCAGCAGCCCCCGGGCAGCTCAAGAGACCCAGTACTTC.